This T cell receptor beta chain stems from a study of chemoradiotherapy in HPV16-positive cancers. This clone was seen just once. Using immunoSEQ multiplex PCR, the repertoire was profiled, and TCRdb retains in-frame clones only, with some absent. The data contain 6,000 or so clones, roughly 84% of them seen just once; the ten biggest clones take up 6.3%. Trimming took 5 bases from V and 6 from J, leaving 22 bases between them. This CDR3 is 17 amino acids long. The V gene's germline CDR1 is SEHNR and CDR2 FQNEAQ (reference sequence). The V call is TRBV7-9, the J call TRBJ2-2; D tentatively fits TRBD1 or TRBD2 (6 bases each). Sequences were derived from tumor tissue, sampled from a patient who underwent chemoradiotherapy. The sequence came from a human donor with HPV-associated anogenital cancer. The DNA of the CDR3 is TGTGCCAGCAGCCCCTACGGAGGGGGGATAATGTCCGGGGAGCTGTTTTTT. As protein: CASSPYGGGIMSGELFF.